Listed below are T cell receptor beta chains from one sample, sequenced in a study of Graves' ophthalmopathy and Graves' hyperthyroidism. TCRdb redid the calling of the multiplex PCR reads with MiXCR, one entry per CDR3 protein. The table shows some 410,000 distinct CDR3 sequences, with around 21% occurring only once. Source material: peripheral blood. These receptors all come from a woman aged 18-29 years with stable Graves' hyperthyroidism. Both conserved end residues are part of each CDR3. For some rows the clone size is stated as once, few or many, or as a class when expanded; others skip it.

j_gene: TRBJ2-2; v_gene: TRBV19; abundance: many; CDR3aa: CASRRRPTGELFF
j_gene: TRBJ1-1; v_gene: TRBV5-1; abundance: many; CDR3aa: CASLPGQGNGEAFF
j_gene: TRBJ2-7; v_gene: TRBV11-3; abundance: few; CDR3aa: CASSRRQAPSYEQYF
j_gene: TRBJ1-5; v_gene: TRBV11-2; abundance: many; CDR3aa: CASSRGRSFNQPQHF
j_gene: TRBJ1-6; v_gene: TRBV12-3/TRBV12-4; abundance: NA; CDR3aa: CATSDLLNSPLHF
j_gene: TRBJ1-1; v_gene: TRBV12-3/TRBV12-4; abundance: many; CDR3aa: CASTAQSGNTEAFF
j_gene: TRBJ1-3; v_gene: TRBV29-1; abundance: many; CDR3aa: CSVEWGNTIYF
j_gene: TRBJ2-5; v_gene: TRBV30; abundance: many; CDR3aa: CAWSTSGQETQYF
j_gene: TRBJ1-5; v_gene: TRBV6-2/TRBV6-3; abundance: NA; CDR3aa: CASTHGGLSNQPQHF
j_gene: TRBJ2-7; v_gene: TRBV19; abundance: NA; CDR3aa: CASSTGSRSYEQYF
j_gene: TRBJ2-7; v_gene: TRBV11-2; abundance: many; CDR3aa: CASSLMEYSYEQYF
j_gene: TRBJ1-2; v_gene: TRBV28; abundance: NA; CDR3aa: CASSPWTVTHYGYTF
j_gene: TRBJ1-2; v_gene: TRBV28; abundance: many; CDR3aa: CASTRGGYGYTF
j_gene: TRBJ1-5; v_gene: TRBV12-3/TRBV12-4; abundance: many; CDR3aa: CASSGTGGSNQPQHF
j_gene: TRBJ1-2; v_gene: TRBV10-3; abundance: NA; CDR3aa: CAISDGDRDTF
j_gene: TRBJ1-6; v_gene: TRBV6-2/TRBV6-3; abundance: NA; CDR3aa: CASRDVNSPLHF
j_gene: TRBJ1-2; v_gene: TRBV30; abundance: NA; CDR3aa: CAWSAGVGGYTF
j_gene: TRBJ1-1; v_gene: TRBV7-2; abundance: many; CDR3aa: CASSRIRKTEAFF